A selection of T cell receptor beta chains follows, all from one sample in a study of OX40 agonist ivuxolimab in advanced cancers. Measured with immunoSEQ multiplex PCR; TCRdb has only the in-frame clones, and not every one. The data hold over 5,500 clones, with just under 70% observed a single time. The material was CD4+ or CD8+ T cells sorted from blood, obtained in a trial of the OX40 agonist ivuxolimab. The receptors come from an adult with an advanced solid tumor such as melanoma, head and neck, liver or kidney cancer. Each CDR3 is given with its conserved first and last residue. The order of the fields is clone size, J gene, V gene, D gene, CDR3 protein, CDR3 DNA. A D gene is named only where the DNA matches it firmly. Size is stated for part of the rows, as once, few or many counts, or as a class when the clone is expanded.

abundance: .; j_gene: TRBJ2-1; v_gene: TRBV2; d_gene: TRBD2; CDR3aa: CASSGGGTGNEQFF; CDR3nt: TGTGCCAGCAGTGGGGGGGGAACTGGGAATGAGCAGTTCTTC
abundance: .; j_gene: TRBJ1-6; v_gene: TRBV28; d_gene: TRBD1; CDR3aa: CASRVRQGGNSPLHF; CDR3nt: TGTGCCAGCAGGGTCAGACAGGGAGGGAATTCACCCCTCCACTTT
abundance: .; j_gene: TRBJ2-1; v_gene: TRBV4-2; d_gene: TRBD2; CDR3aa: CASSQEASGSDEQFF; CDR3nt: TGTGCCAGCAGCCAAGAGGCTAGCGGGAGCGATGAGCAGTTCTTC
abundance: .; j_gene: TRBJ2-7; v_gene: TRBV6-6; d_gene: .; CDR3aa: CASNPSNYEQYF; CDR3nt: TGTGCCAGCAACCCGAGTAACTACGAGCAGTACTTC
abundance: .; j_gene: TRBJ1-3; v_gene: TRBV19; d_gene: .; CDR3aa: CASSIRDDGNTIYF; CDR3nt: TGTGCCAGTAGTATCCGGGACGATGGAAACACCATATATTTT
abundance: .; j_gene: TRBJ1-4; v_gene: TRBV2; d_gene: .; CDR3aa: CASSNRDTPTNEKLFF; CDR3nt: TGTGCCAGCAGTAACCGGGACACCCCAACTAATGAAAAACTGTTTTTT
abundance: .; j_gene: TRBJ2-3; v_gene: TRBV6-1; d_gene: TRBD2; CDR3aa: CASSEARGGTDTQYF; CDR3nt: TGTGCCAGCAGTGAAGCGCGGGGGGGCACAGATACGCAGTATTTT
abundance: once; j_gene: TRBJ2-3; v_gene: TRBV30; d_gene: TRBD2; CDR3aa: CAWNGAGGQVDTQYF; CDR3nt: TGTGCCTGGAACGGTGCGGGGGGGCAAGTAGATACGCAGTATTTT
abundance: .; j_gene: TRBJ2-7; v_gene: TRBV15; d_gene: .; CDR3aa: CATSSTNVDRAYEQYF; CDR3nt: TGTGCCACCAGCAGCACAAACGTAGACAGAGCCTACGAGCAGTACTTC
abundance: .; j_gene: TRBJ2-3; v_gene: TRBV28; d_gene: .; CDR3aa: CASSFSAAADTQYF; CDR3nt: TGTGCCAGCAGTTTCTCGGCCGCTGCAGATACGCAGTATTTT
abundance: .; j_gene: TRBJ2-3; v_gene: TRBV5-8; d_gene: TRBD1; CDR3aa: CASSPQGVSDTQYF; CDR3nt: TGTGCCAGCAGCCCTCAGGGGGTATCAGATACGCAGTATTTT
abundance: .; j_gene: TRBJ2-1; v_gene: TRBV6-5; d_gene: .; CDR3aa: CASSSNSVYNEQFF; CDR3nt: TGTGCCAGCAGTTCTAATAGCGTATACAATGAGCAGTTCTTC
abundance: once; j_gene: TRBJ2-7; v_gene: TRBV6-5; d_gene: TRBD1; CDR3aa: CASSYSRGTGAGEQYF; CDR3nt: TGTGCCAGCAGTTACTCGAGAGGGACAGGGGCTGGCGAGCAGTACTTC
abundance: few; j_gene: TRBJ1-1; v_gene: TRBV7-8; d_gene: .; CDR3aa: CASSLGVGPLAEAFF; CDR3nt: TGTGCCAGCAGCTTAGGGGTCGGGCCCTTAGCTGAAGCTTTCTTT
abundance: .; j_gene: TRBJ2-5; v_gene: TRBV7-2; d_gene: .; CDR3aa: CASSEPGGLTSETQYF; CDR3nt: TGTGCCAGCAGCGAACCCGGTGGACTCACCTCAGAGACCCAGTACTTC
abundance: .; j_gene: TRBJ2-1; v_gene: TRBV9; d_gene: .; CDR3aa: CASSAGQGGTYNEQFF; CDR3nt: TGTGCCAGCAGCGCCGGGCAGGGTGGGACCTACAATGAGCAGTTCTTC
abundance: .; j_gene: TRBJ1-1; v_gene: TRBV5-1; d_gene: .; CDR3aa: CASSLRTTGIGTEAFF; CDR3nt: TGCGCCAGCAGCTTAAGAACTACAGGGATTGGCACTGAAGCTTTCTTT
abundance: .; j_gene: TRBJ2-5; v_gene: TRBV27; d_gene: TRBD2; CDR3aa: CASSTGAGVQETQYF; CDR3nt: TGTGCCAGCAGTACTGGAGCGGGAGTCCAAGAGACCCAGTACTTC
abundance: large; j_gene: TRBJ2-1; v_gene: TRBV4-2; d_gene: .; CDR3aa: CASSQDGTAAYNEQFF; CDR3nt: TGTGCCAGCAGCCAAGACGGGACCGCCGCCTACAATGAGCAGTTCTTC
abundance: few; j_gene: TRBJ2-3; v_gene: TRBV2; d_gene: .; CDR3aa: CASSDDFRSTDTQYF; CDR3nt: TGTGCCAGCAGTGACGACTTCCGGAGCACAGATACGCAGTATTTT
abundance: .; j_gene: TRBJ1-5; v_gene: TRBV4-1; d_gene: .; CDR3aa: CASSQEAGPQHF; CDR3nt: TGCGCCAGCAGCCAAGAAGCGGGACCCCAGCATTTT
abundance: .; j_gene: TRBJ1-2; v_gene: TRBV11-2; d_gene: .; CDR3aa: CASSPTQANYGYTF; CDR3nt: TGTGCCAGCAGCCCGACACAGGCTAACTATGGCTACACCTTC
abundance: once; j_gene: TRBJ1-6; v_gene: TRBV9; d_gene: .; CDR3aa: CASSVGSYNSPLHF; CDR3nt: TGTGCCAGCAGCGTCGGTTCCTATAATTCACCCCTCCACTTT
abundance: .; j_gene: TRBJ1-2; v_gene: TRBV6-5; d_gene: .; CDR3aa: CASRQGNYGYTF; CDR3nt: TGTGCCAGCAGGCAGGGGAACTATGGCTACACCTTC
abundance: .; j_gene: TRBJ2-7; v_gene: TRBV5-4; d_gene: .; CDR3aa: CASSLDTSYEQYF; CDR3nt: TGTGCCAGCAGCTTGGATACCTCCTACGAGCAGTACTTC